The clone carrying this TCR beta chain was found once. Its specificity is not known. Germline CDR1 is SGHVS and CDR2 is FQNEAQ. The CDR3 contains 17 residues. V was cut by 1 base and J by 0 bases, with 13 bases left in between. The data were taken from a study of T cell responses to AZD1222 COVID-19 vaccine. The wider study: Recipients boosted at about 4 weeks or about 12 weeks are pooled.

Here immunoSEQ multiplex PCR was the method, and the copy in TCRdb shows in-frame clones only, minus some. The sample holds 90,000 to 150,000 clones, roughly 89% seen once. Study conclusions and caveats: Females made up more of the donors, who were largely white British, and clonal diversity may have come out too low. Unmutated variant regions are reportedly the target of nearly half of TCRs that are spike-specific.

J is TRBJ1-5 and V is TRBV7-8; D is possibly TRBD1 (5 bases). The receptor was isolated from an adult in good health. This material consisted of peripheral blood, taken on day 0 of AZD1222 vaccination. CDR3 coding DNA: TGTGCCAGCAGCTTAGTAGGAGGGGCCTATAGCAATCAGCCCCAGCATTTT. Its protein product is CASSLVGGAYSNQPQHF.